A single sample gave rise to the 18 T cell receptor beta chains below, sequenced in a study of early T cells in non-severe SARS-CoV-2 infection listed by TCRdb under 2021. The library was built by means of 5' RACE. Sequenced on a NextSeq 500. TCRdb itself trimmed the public reads at Q25 with fastp, ran MiXCR and retained productive beta chains. Each CDR3 protein appears once, grouped with its most common genes and DNA. This sample holds around 30,000 distinct CDR3 sequences; roughly 6% were observed only once. The ten largest clones add up to about 24% of the sample. Source material: whole blood. The receptor set was obtained from an adult who was a healthcare worker with PCR-confirmed SARS-CoV-2 infection or an uninfected control (not recorded which).

The V gene is TRBV20-1, the J gene TRBJ2-7, with TRBD2 matching 9 bases. Per the germline V gene, CDR1 is DFQATT and CDR2 is SNEGSKA (reference sequence). The V and J ends lost 2 bases and 3 bases, in that order; junction bases with no gene match: 11. This CDR3 is built from 16 residues. DNA for the CDR3: TGCAGTGCTAGATTGGAGCGGGGGGCCCGTATCTACGAGCAGTACTTC. Translated, it gives CSARLERGARIYEQYF.

This clonotype was seen a handful of times. This sequence joins TRBV10-3 and TRBJ2-7; 7 bases match TRBD1. This CDR3 has 14 residues. Unmatched junction bases numbered 12, after V lost 4 bases and J lost 9 bases. Germline-derived CDR1 and CDR2 are ENHRY and SYGVKD. The CDR3, as DNA: TGTGCCATCAGTGTGGGGACAGACCCCTCAGGGCAGTACTTC. Its protein is CAISVGTDPSGQYF.

The chain carries TRBV14 and TRBJ2-7; D is unresolved. The V gene's germline CDR1 is SGHDN and CDR2 FVKESK. The CDR3 contains 13 residues. V was cut by 3 bases and J by 0 bases, with 6 bases left in between. The CDR3 bases are TGTGCCAGCAGCCATTACAACTCCTACGAGCAGTACTTC. Encoded protein: CASSHYNSYEQYF.

This clonotype was counted at least ten times. The rearrangement joins TRBV20-1 to TRBJ2-1; no clear D. Germline values: CDR1 DFQATT, CDR2 SNEGSKA (reference sequence). The CDR3 has 10 residues. V lost 5 bases to trimming and J lost 9 bases, with 8 bases between them. The chain's CDR3 is CSALVGEQFF. CDR3 DNA sequence: TGCAGTGCTTTAGTTGGTGAGCAGTTCTTC.

This clonotype was found many times. The chain uses TRBV2 and TRBJ2-4, with unresolved D. The V end lost 6 bases, the J end lost 16 bases, and 19 bases lay between the germline ends. CDR3 length equals 12 residues. Germline loops: CDR1 SNHLY, CDR2 FYNNEI. The CDR3 sequence is CASRGLEDSQYF. CDR3 in DNA: TGTGCCAGCAGGGGTCTTGAGGATTCGCAATACTTC.

This clonotype was picked up many times. The chain links TRBV30 to TRBJ1-2; D is possibly TRBD1 (5 bases). The CDR3 extends over 12 amino acids. Trimming took off 7 bases at V and 2 bases at J, with 11 bases between the two ends. From germline, CDR1 is GTSNPN and CDR2 SVGIG (reference sequence). The CDR3 nucleotides are TGTGCCTTCCGGGGGAACAACTATGGCTACACCTTC. It encodes CAFRGNNYGYTF.

This clonotype was observed a few times. This chain connects TRBV5-4 to TRBJ2-5, with 7 bases aligning to TRBD1. CDR3 length equals 13 residues. Germline V CDR1 and CDR2: SGHNT, YYREEE (reference sequence). V shed 1 base, J shed 5 bases, and the junction held 2 bases outside the gene matches. DNA of the CDR3: TGTGCCAGCAGCTTGCCACAGGGGGAGACCCAGTACTTC. Protein product: CASSLPQGETQYF.

This clonotype was counted ten times or more. The V call is TRBV28, the J call TRBJ2-4; 7 bases are shared with TRBD2. This CDR3 has 15 residues. V shed 1 base and J 7 bases; nucleotides not matched to a gene: 7. Germline V CDR1 and CDR2: MDHEN, SYDVKM. The CDR3 coding sequence is TGTGCCAGCAGTTTATTGGGGGGAGCGGGGAACATTCAGTACTTC. Its translation is CASSLLGGAGNIQYF.

V and J are TRBV2 and TRBJ2-7, with D tentatively TRBD1 (6 bases). Germline lookup yields CDR1 SNHLY and CDR2 FYNNEI. The CDR3 contains 14 residues. V was pared by 2 bases and J by 0 bases, with 8 bases between. CDR3 in DNA: TGTGCCAGCAGTGAACAGGGGACCTCCTACGAGCAGTACTTC. It yields the protein CASSEQGTSYEQYF.

This clonotype was found a few times. CDR3 sequence: CASSEAHHGAAYIQYF. DNA of the CDR3: TGTGCCAGCAGTGAAGCGCATCATGGGGCCGCGTACATTCAGTACTTC. V usage is TRBV6-1 and J usage is TRBJ2-4; maybe TRBD1 (5 bases). CDR3 length: 16 residues. V was clipped by 0 bases and J by 8 bases, with 17 bases between them. Germline lookup yields CDR1 MNHNS and CDR2 SASEGT.

This clonotype was observed many times. This chain joins TRBV3-1 and TRBJ2-5; D call uncertain. In germline, CDR1 is LGHDT, CDR2 YNNKEL (reference sequence). V was pared by 0 bases and J by 7 bases, with 3 bases between. The CDR3 runs to 11 residues. The CDR3 nucleotides read TGTGCCAGCAGCCAAGATATGACCCAGTACTTC. Its translation is CASSQDMTQYF.

The chain has TRBV4-2 and TRBJ2-7; 11 positions match TRBD2. Germline values: CDR1 LGHNA, CDR2 YNFKEQ. This CDR3 contains 14 residues. V gave up 5 bases and J gave up 5 bases; unmatched junction bases: 5. In nucleotides, the CDR3 is TGTGCCAGCAGCAAGACTAGCGGGGAGAACGAGCAGTACTTC. It codes for CASSKTSGENEQYF.

The DNA of the CDR3 is TGCAGTGCTAGGGGTCGGGGACGCTCCTACAATGAGCAGTTCTTC. Its protein product is CSARGRGRSYNEQFF. The V call is TRBV20-1, the J call TRBJ2-1; D is perhaps TRBD1 or TRBD2 (5 bases each). The V end was cut by 3 bases, the J end by 0 bases, with 12 bases between. Germline V lookup: CDR1 DFQATT, CDR2 SNEGSKA (reference sequence). The CDR3 is made up of 15 amino acids.

This clonotype has a count of ten or more. The genes are TRBV10-3 and TRBJ1-2; 8 bases align to TRBD1. V shed 7 bases and J 5 bases; nucleotides not matched to a gene: 12. The CDR3 runs 15 residues. Germline CDR1 ENHRY, CDR2 SYGVKD. The CDR3 is CAINLSTGEEYGYTF. In DNA, the CDR3 is TGTGCCATCAATTTATCGACAGGGGAGGAGTATGGCTACACCTTC.

This clonotype was counted many times. The gene calls are TRBV11-2 and TRBJ1-1; D not certain. CDR3 length equals 14 residues. Deletions cut 2 bases from V and 2 bases from J, with 9 bases between. Germline values: CDR1 SGHAT, CDR2 FQNNGV. CDR3 residues: CASSLLQLNTEAFF. For the CDR3, the DNA is TGTGCCAGCAGCTTATTACAATTAAACACTGAAGCTTTCTTT. Full variable domain (remainder filled in from reference TRBV11-2 and TRBJ1-1): EAGVAQSPRYKIIEKRQSVAFWCNPISGHATLYWYQQILGQGPKLLIQFQNNGVVDDSQLPKDRFSAERLKGVDSTLKIQPAKLEDSAVYLCASSLLQLNTEAFFGQGTRLTVV.

This clonotype was seen at least ten times. This chain joins TRBV2 and TRBJ2-2; no clear D. The CDR3 loop spans 13 amino acids. Trimming cost V 4 bases and J 6 bases, with 9 bases left between them. Germline V CDR1 and CDR2: SNHLY, FYNNEI. In nucleotides, the CDR3 is TGTGCCAGCAGTGCCCTTCACTCCGGGGAGCTGTTTTTT. This gives the protein CASSALHSGELFF.

There are many counts of this clonotype. The chain combines TRBV7-2 with TRBJ2-4, with D possibly matching TRBD1 (5 bases). The CDR3 length is 16 residues. Trimming removed 3 bases at V and 0 bases at J, with 12 bases between. CDR1 is SGHTA and CDR2 is FQGNSA in the germline V gene. The CDR3 here is CASSFKTAIAKNIQYF. CDR3 in DNA: TGTGCCAGCAGCTTTAAGACAGCGATAGCCAAAAACATTCAGTACTTC.

V usage is TRBV10-2 and J usage is TRBJ2-5; 10 nucleotides line up with TRBD2. V was pared by 5 bases and J by 7 bases, with 7 bases of the junction left unmatched. Germline V lookup: CDR1 WSHSY, CDR2 SAAADI. This CDR3 has 14 residues. This chain's CDR3 is CASSSGRAAVTQYF. The CDR3, as DNA: TGCGCCAGCAGTAGCGGGAGGGCCGCGGTGACCCAGTACTTC.